Sequencing of this T cell receptor beta chain was carried out in a study of lymphopenia after photon versus proton radiotherapy. General study points: Better survival with proton therapy was suggested as possible, not demonstrated. After the lymphocyte nadir, photon-treated repertoires showed oligoclonal expansion, especially of CD8+ Temra cells. Proton therapy kept repertoires fairly stable, unlike photons, which gained effector/memory cells. In patients who died, overall survival fell as post-nadir TCR diversity dropped more.

About this clone itself: What it recognizes is unknown.

V was trimmed by 4 bases and J by 8 bases, leaving 12 bases between them. This CDR3 has 13 amino acids. Looked up from germline, CDR1 is SGHTA and CDR2 is FQGTGA. Sequenced by immunoSEQ multiplex PCR; TCRdb stores in-frame clones only, minus some. This sample carries 2,000 or so clones, about 80% of them seen once, and the ten largest clones take 30% to 45%. The material was peripheral blood, obtained from a patient treated with photon-based radiotherapy. The origin of this receptor is an older man with cholangiocarcinoma. The chain uses TRBV7-3 and TRBJ2-1; D is unclear. The CDR3, as DNA: TGTGCCAGCAGCTCCCCTCCCGCGGATGAGCAGTTCTTC. This gives the protein CASSSPPADEQFF.